A single sample is the source of the 21 T cell receptor beta chains below, sequenced in a study of T cell changes during pregnancy in multiple sclerosis (dated by TCRdb to between 2018 and 2021). Receptor amplification or capture employed the immunoSEQ multiplex PCR assay. Drawn from immuneACCESS, this table holds only the in-frame rearrangements with V and J called that TCRdb kept. Clones are partly lost; checked studies trace under half to an unresolved V gene and leave the rest unexplained. This sample gives tens of thousands of clones in total; approximately 90% of them show up just once. 0.45% to 0.6% of the sample rests with the top ten. This specimen was CD4+ T cells from peripheral blood mononuclear cells, taken in the first trimester of pregnancy. Receptors were obtained from a female donor with multiple sclerosis, enrolled in a pregnancy study.

This CDR3 reads CSVVASNTEAFF. CDR3 sequence (DNA): TGCAGCGTTGTAGCCAGCAACACTGAAGCTTTCTTT. This chain links TRBV29-1 with TRBJ1-1; D is unclear. Trimming removed 4 bases at V and 2 bases at J, with 8 bases between. Germline values: CDR1 SQVTM, CDR2 ANQGSEA. CDR3 size: 12 residues.

This sequence joins TRBV19 and TRBJ1-5; D gene unclear. V gave up 7 bases and J gave up 2 bases, with 27 bases separating them. In germline, CDR1 is LNHDA, CDR2 SQIVND (reference sequence). The CDR3 has 19 residues. CDR3 in amino acids: CASTPSGYGRRYGNQPQHF. The CDR3 DNA is TGTGCCAGTACCCCATCGGGGTATGGTCGCAGATATGGCAATCAGCCCCAGCATTTT.

The chain uses TRBV27 and TRBJ2-1; D is uncertain. The CDR3 runs to 15 residues. Between the trimmed V and J ends, which lost 6 bases and 0 bases, there was a span of 12 bases. Germline assignment: CDR1 MNHEY and CDR2 SMNVEV (reference sequence). CDR3 DNA sequence: TGTGCCAGCAGCCCCGACTCTTTCTCCTACAATGAGCAGTTCTTC. Its translation: CASSPDSFSYNEQFF.

The rearrangement uses TRBV5-4 and TRBJ2-5; D is unresolved. This CDR3 spans 17 amino acids. Germline V gene sequence: CDR1 SGHNT, CDR2 YYREEE (reference sequence). The germline V and J ends were trimmed by 4 bases and 5 bases, with 24 bases remaining between them. CDR3 DNA sequence: TGTGCCAGCAGCCTGGATGAGACTGTTAAACGCTGGGAGACCCAGTACTTC. Encoded protein: CASSLDETVKRWETQYF.

This clone was picked up one time. The chain combines TRBV25-1 with TRBJ2-5; D is unclear. Trimming left V 8 bases short and J 5 bases short, with 9 bases between. Germline values: CDR1 MGHDK, CDR2 SYGVNS. This CDR3 comprises 11 residues. The CDR3 spells CASAAAETQYF. CDR3 nucleotide sequence: TGTGCCAGCGCGGCAGCGGAGACCCAGTACTTC.

The J gene is TRBJ1-2, the V gene TRBV6-1; 11 positions match TRBD1. The trim removed 0 bases at V and 4 bases at J, leaving 4 bases unmatched. CDR3 length: 16 amino acids. Germline lookup yields CDR1 MNHNS and CDR2 SASEGT. The CDR3 loop is CASSEARTGGLYGYTF. The CDR3 DNA sequence: TGTGCCAGCAGTGAAGCCCGGACAGGGGGCCTCTATGGCTACACCTTC.

J is TRBJ1-1 and V is TRBV5-6; no clear D. Germline assignment: CDR1 SGHDT and CDR2 YYEEEE. Trimming shortened V by 0 bases and J by 1 base, and 10 bases separated the two germline ends. The CDR3 is 15 residues long. The CDR3 is CASSLATITNTEAFF. The CDR3 nucleotides read TGTGCCAGCAGCTTGGCAACTATCACGAACACTGAAGCTTTCTTT.

This clone was counted once. The rearrangement links TRBV27 to TRBJ2-7, with 10 bases aligning to TRBD1. V gave up 5 bases and J gave up 4 bases; unmatched junction bases: 8. There are 15 residues in the CDR3. The germline V gene has CDR1 MNHEY and CDR2 SMNVEV (reference sequence). CDR3 amino acids: CASSPLGDRGYEQYF. CDR3 nucleotide sequence: TGTGCCAGCAGTCCCCTCGGGGACAGGGGTTACGAGCAGTACTTC.

The gene calls are TRBV30 and TRBJ1-4; D gene ambiguous. The CDR3 length is 15 residues. Trimming removed 7 bases from V and 4 bases from J, with 19 bases in between. CDR1 is GTSNPN, CDR2 SVGIG, per germline (reference sequence). CDR3 loop: CALISGVASNEKLFF. The CDR3 region has the DNA TGTGCCTTGATAAGTGGCGTGGCTAGTAATGAAAAACTGTTTTTT.

The rearrangement uses TRBV5-8 and TRBJ1-5, with 7 nucleotides matching TRBD1. Germline lookup yields CDR1 SGHTS and CDR2 YDEGEE. The CDR3 is 17 residues long. The trim removed 1 base at V and 5 bases at J, leaving 12 bases unmatched. CDR3: CASSLRFLRQGDQPQHF. In DNA, the CDR3 is TGTGCCAGCAGCTTGAGGTTTTTGCGGCAGGGGGATCAGCCCCAGCATTTT.

This chain uses TRBV2 with TRBJ1-3; 10 bases match TRBD1. Germline trimming cut 6 bases from V and 2 bases from J; bases unmatched to any gene: 4. Germline V gene sequence: CDR1 SNHLY, CDR2 FYNNEI. The CDR3 length is 15 residues. CDR3 nucleotides: TGTGCCAGCAGAGACAGGGGGCAAGCTGGAAACACCATATATTTT. It specifies CASRDRGQAGNTIYF.

V is TRBV14 and J is TRBJ2-7; TRBD1 is a possible D gene (6 bases). This CDR3 contains 14 residues. CDR1 SGHDN and CDR2 FVKESK come from the germline V gene. Trimming removed 5 bases at V and 4 bases at J, with 15 bases between. CDR3 region: CASSVQGLGYEQYF. In DNA, the CDR3 is TGTGCCAGCAGCGTACAGGGTCTCGGGTACGAGCAGTACTTC. The variable domain in full, with the rest retrieved from reference TRBV14 and TRBJ2-7, is EAGVTQFPSHSVIEKGQTVTLRCDPISGHDNLYWYRRVMGKEIKFLLHFVKESKQDESGMPNNRFLAERTGGTYSTLKVQPAELEDSGVYFCASSVQGLGYEQYFGPGTRLTVT.

This clone was recorded once. The gene calls are TRBV9 and TRBJ1-3; D ambiguous. V was pared by 4 bases and J by 7 bases, with 18 bases between. Looked up from germline, CDR1 is SGDLS and CDR2 is YYNGEE. This CDR3 comprises 15 residues. CDR3 nucleotide sequence: TGTGCCAGCAGCCCGCTGGCGGGAGAGGGTAACACCATATATTTT. Encoded protein: CASSPLAGEGNTIYF.

The chain couples TRBV5-1 to TRBJ2-1; 9 nucleotides line up with TRBD2. CDR1 SGHRS and CDR2 YFSETQ come from the germline V gene. The junction had 6 bases not matched to a gene; V was cut back by 5 bases and J by 6 bases. This CDR3 region has 14 residues. Here the CDR3 DNA reads TGCGCCAGCAGAGCCGGGACTAGCCCCAATGAGCAGTTCTTC. It translates to CASRAGTSPNEQFF.

This clone showed up just once. The J gene is TRBJ1-6, the V gene TRBV6-4; possible D gene TRBD1, 5 bases. The CDR3 is 19 amino acids. V dropped 0 bases and J dropped 3 bases, with 18 bases sitting between them. Germline loops: CDR1 MRHNA, CDR2 SNTAGT. The CDR3 nucleotides read TGTGCCAGCAGTGACTCGACCGGACACGGAATCAACTATAATTCACCCCTCCACTTT. The encoded protein is CASSDSTGHGINYNSPLHF.

The chain couples TRBV19 to TRBJ2-2; 7 nucleotides line up with TRBD1. V was pared by 1 base and J by 8 bases, with 4 bases of the junction left unmatched. CDR3 length equals 14 residues. Germline assignment: CDR1 LNHDA and CDR2 SQIVND (reference sequence). Written as DNA, the CDR3 is TGTGCCAGTAGTATAGCGAAGGGGGCTGGGGAGCTGTTTTTT. Protein product: CASSIAKGAGELFF.

The chain uses TRBV2 and TRBJ1-2, with 12 positions matching TRBD1. The CDR3 runs 13 residues. From germline, CDR1 is SNHLY and CDR2 FYNNEI. After removal of 8 bases from V and 5 bases from J, the junction contained 3 bases not matched to a gene. The chain's CDR3 is CASGTGGGYGYTF. The CDR3 region has the DNA TGTGCCAGCGGGACAGGGGGCGGGTATGGCTACACCTTC.

J is TRBJ2-1 and V is TRBV7-6; 10 positions agree with TRBD1. Trimming cost V 5 bases and J 2 bases; bases outside gene matches: 9. Germline V lookup: CDR1 SGHVS, CDR2 FNYEAQ. The CDR3 has 17 residues. In DNA, the CDR3 is TGTGCCAGCAGCGTCAAGCCGGGACAGGGGCCCTACAATGAGCAGTTCTTC. It is translated as CASSVKPGQGPYNEQFF.

V and J are TRBV29-1 and TRBJ2-2, with 8 bases matching TRBD1. The germline V gene has CDR1 SQVTM and CDR2 ANQGSEA. The CDR3 covers 14 residues. Losses at the gene ends were 4 bases for V and 3 bases for J; bases not matched to a gene: 4. CDR3 sequence reads: CSVGGDRYTGELFF. In nucleotides, the CDR3 is TGCAGCGTTGGGGGGGACAGGTACACCGGGGAGCTGTTTTTT.

The rearrangement joins TRBV28 to TRBJ2-7, with 13 bases fitting TRBD2. J was trimmed by 6 bases and V by 6 bases; bases with no gene match: 11. Per germline, CDR1 MDHEN and CDR2 SYDVKM. The CDR3 length is 16 residues. This CDR3 is CASRLGLAGVSSEQYF. The CDR3 DNA is TGTGCCAGCAGACTCGGACTAGCGGGAGTGAGTAGCGAGCAGTACTTC.

This chain connects TRBV7-6 to TRBJ2-7; 8 bases are shared with TRBD2. Trimming took 1 base from V and 2 from J; bases not matched to a gene: 4. The CDR3 extends over 15 amino acids. Germline values: CDR1 SGHVS, CDR2 FNYEAQ. CDR3 coding DNA: TGTGCCAGCAGCTTAGAGCGGGGGTCCCCCTACGAGCAGTACTTC. Amino acid sequence: CASSLERGSPYEQYF.